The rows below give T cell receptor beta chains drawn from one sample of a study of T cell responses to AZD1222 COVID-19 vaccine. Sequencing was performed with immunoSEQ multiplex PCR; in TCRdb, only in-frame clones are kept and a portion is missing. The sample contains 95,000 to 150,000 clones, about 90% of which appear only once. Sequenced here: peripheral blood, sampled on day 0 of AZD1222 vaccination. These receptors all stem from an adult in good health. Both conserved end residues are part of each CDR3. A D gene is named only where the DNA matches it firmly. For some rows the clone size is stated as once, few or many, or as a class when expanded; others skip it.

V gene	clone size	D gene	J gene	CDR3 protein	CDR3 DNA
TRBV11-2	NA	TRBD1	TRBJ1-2	CASSQTGAADPFNYGYTF	TGTGCCAGCAGCCAGACAGGGGCCGCGGACCCCTTCAACTATGGCTACACCTTC
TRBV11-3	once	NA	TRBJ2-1	CASSLDLGDEQFF	TGTGCCAGCAGCTTAGATCTCGGTGATGAGCAGTTCTTC
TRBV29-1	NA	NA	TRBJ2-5	CSARERVRKETQYF	TGCAGCGCCCGTGAACGGGTTAGGAAAGAGACCCAGTACTTC
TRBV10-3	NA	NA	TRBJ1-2	CAISEVITSYGYTF	TGTGCCATCAGTGAAGTGATAACCTCCTATGGCTACACCTTC
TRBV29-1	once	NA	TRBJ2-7	CSVGMLTSGEQYF	TGCAGCGTTGGCATGCTTACCTCGGGCGAGCAGTACTTC
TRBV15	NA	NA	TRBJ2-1	CATSRAGTSYNEQFF	TGTGCCACCAGCAGAGCGGGTACCAGCTACAATGAGCAGTTCTTC
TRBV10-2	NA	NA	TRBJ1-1	CASSGTGGIREAFF	TGCGCCAGCAGTGGCACGGGGGGGATTCGGGAAGCTTTCTTT
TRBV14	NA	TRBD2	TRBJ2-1	CASSQLAGYNEQFF	TGTGCCAGCAGCCAATTAGCGGGATACAATGAGCAGTTCTTC
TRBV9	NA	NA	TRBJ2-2	CASSVGKNTGELFF	TGTGCCAGCAGCGTAGGGAAGAACACCGGGGAGCTGTTTTTT
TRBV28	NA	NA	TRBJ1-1	CASSLGPPQDTEAFF	TGTGCCAGCAGTTTAGGACCCCCTCAAGACACTGAAGCTTTCTTT
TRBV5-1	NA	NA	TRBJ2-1	CASRVGGTYNEQFF	TGCGCCAGCAGAGTAGGGGGAACCTACAATGAGCAGTTCTTC
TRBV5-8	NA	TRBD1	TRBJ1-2	CASSSGQTTNYGYTF	TGTGCCAGCAGCTCGGGACAGACCACTAACTATGGCTACACCTTC
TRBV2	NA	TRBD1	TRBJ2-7	CASRFGTGDHEQYF	TGTGCCAGCAGATTCGGGACAGGGGACCACGAGCAGTACTTC
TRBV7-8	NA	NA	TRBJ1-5	CASSLGHQPQHF	TGTGCCAGCAGCTTAGGGCACCAGCCCCAGCATTTT
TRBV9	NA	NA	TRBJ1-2	CASSPPSGRQDYTF	TGTGCCAGCAGCCCCCCCTCGGGACGGCAAGACTACACCTTC
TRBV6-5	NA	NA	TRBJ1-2	CASSYYVREGYTF	TGTGCCAGCAGTTACTATGTCCGCGAAGGCTACACCTTC
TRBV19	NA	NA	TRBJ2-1	CASSIGGYNEQFF	TGTGCCAGTAGTATAGGAGGGTACAATGAGCAGTTCTTC
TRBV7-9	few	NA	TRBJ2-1	CASSLVGVGGMEQFF	TGTGCCAGCAGCTTAGTAGGGGTAGGGGGTATGGAGCAGTTCTTC
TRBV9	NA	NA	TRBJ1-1	CASSDPLGTEAFF	TGTGCCAGCAGTGACCCCTTGGGGACTGAAGCTTTCTTT
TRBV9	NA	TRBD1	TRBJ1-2	CASSPRGDRGPSEYTF	TGTGCCAGCAGCCCCCGAGGGGACAGGGGCCCGTCAGAGTACACCTTC
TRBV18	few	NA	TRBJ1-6	CASSPNSVSYNSPLHF	TGTGCCAGCTCACCAAACAGTGTCTCCTATAATTCACCCCTCCACTTT
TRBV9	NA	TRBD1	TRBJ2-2	CASSGPGQGPAGELFF	TGTGCCAGCAGCGGGCCGGGACAGGGGCCTGCCGGGGAGCTGTTTTTT
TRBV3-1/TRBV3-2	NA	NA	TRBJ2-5	CASRLTGRETQYF	TGTGCCAGCAGACTAACAGGGAGAGAGACCCAGTACTTC
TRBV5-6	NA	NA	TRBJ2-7	CASSLDGQVSLSYEQYF	TGTGCCAGCAGCTTGGACGGGCAGGTTAGCCTCTCCTACGAGCAGTACTTC
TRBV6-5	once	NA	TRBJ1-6	CASSYSARSYNSPLHF	TGTGCCAGCAGTTATTCAGCCCGCTCCTATAATTCACCCCTCCACTTT
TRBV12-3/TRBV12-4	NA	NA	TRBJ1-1	CASLGWGAEAFF	TGTGCCAGCCTAGGGTGGGGGGCTGAAGCTTTCTTT
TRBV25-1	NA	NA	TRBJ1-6	CASSDFGGAGSPLHF	TGTGCCAGCAGTGACTTCGGGGGGGCCGGTTCACCCCTCCACTTT
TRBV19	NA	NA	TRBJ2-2	CASSVDKITGELFF	TGTGCCAGTAGTGTTGACAAGATCACCGGGGAGCTGTTTTTT
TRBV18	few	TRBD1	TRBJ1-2	CASSRGTGIDGYTF	TGTGCCAGCTCACGGGGGACAGGGATCGATGGCTACACCTTC
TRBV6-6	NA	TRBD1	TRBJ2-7	CASSGYRGRNEQYF	TGTGCCAGCAGTGGATACAGGGGGCGGAACGAGCAGTACTTC
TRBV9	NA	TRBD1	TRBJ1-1	CASSVGQFKSEAFF	TGTGCCAGCAGCGTGGGACAGTTTAAGAGTGAAGCTTTCTTT
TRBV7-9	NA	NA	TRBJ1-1	CASSLAPSNTEAFF	TGTGCCAGCAGCTTAGCCCCTTCGAACACTGAAGCTTTCTTT
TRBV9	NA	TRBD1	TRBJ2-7	CASSTGGSGEQYF	TGTGCCAGCAGTACAGGGGGATCCGGCGAGCAGTACTTC
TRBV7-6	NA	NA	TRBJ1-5	CASSLAARPNDQPQHF	TGTGCCAGCAGCTTAGCCGCCAGGCCGAACGATCAGCCCCAGCATTTT
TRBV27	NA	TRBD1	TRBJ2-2	CASRLGQGATGELFF	TGTGCCAGCAGGTTGGGACAGGGGGCAACCGGGGAGCTGTTTTTT
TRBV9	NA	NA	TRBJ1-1	CASSPRQVSNTEAFF	TGTGCCAGCAGCCCCCGACAGGTCTCGAACACTGAAGCTTTCTTT
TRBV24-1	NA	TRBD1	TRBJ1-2	CATSGRQGTDYGYTF	TGTGCCACCAGTGGCAGACAGGGGACAGACTATGGCTACACCTTC
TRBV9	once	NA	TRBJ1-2	CASSALLGEGYTF	TGTGCCAGCAGCGCACTCCTAGGGGAGGGCTACACCTTC
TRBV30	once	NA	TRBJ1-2	CAWTAYRHAGDGYTF	TGTGCCTGGACCGCCTACCGACATGCCGGTGATGGCTACACCTTC
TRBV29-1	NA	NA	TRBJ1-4	CSGLRGKLFF	TGCAGCGGGCTCAGGGGAAAACTGTTTTTT
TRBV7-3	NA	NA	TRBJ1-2	CASTDTTGHGYTF	TGTGCCAGCACCGACACCACAGGGCATGGCTACACCTTC
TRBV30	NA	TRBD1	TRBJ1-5	CACDRGGGGQPQHF	TGTGCCTGCGACAGGGGGGGTGGAGGTCAGCCCCAGCATTTT
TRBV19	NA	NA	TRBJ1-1	CASSTLSGQTEAFF	TGTGCCAGTAGTACTCTAAGTGGGCAGACTGAAGCTTTCTTT
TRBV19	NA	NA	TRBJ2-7	CASSRRTDTYEQYF	TGTGCCAGTAGTAGACGGACGGATACCTACGAGCAGTACTTC
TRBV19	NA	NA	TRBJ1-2	CASTPRLSPGRDYGYTF	TGTGCCAGTACCCCCCGCCTGTCCCCGGGCAGGGATTATGGCTACACCTTC
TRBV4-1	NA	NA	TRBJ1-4	CASSQEWTSEKLFF	TGCGCCAGCAGCCAAGAATGGACTTCCGAAAAACTGTTTTTT
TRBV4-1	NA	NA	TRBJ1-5	CASSQDQEGGQPQHF	TGCGCCAGCAGCCAAGATCAGGAGGGGGGCCAGCCCCAGCATTTT